What follows are 15 T cell receptor beta chains derived from one specimen sequenced in a study of cytomegalovirus exposure and HLA in healthy donors. PCR employed 60 Vbeta and 13 Jbeta primers. Sequencing used immunoSEQ multiplex PCR; TCRdb keeps in-frame clones, though not all of them. Its listing shows around 110,000 clones. The sequenced material came from PBMCs. These receptors all stem from a man aged 35 to 55 in good health and CMV-seropositive.

DNA for the CDR3: TGTGCCAGCAGTGTTTCCCCGGACAGGGGGCCTGGCTACACCTTC. It specifies CASSVSPDRGPGYTF. J is TRBJ1-2 and V is TRBV27; 11 bases match TRBD1. Germline lookup yields CDR1 MNHEY and CDR2 SMNVEV (reference sequence). V shed 5 bases, J shed 7 bases, and the junction held 9 bases outside the gene matches. This CDR3 spans 15 amino acids.

The chain is built from TRBV7-3 and TRBJ2-2, with TRBD1 matching 7 bases. The CDR3 is made up of 14 amino acids. The germline V gene encodes CDR1 SGHTA and CDR2 FQGTGA. The V gene end was trimmed by 4 bases and the J gene end by 8 bases; junction bases not matched to a gene: 7. CDR3 loop: CASSSTGASGELFF. The CDR3 bases are TGTGCCAGCAGCTCAACAGGGGCGAGTGGGGAGCTGTTTTTT.

The genes are TRBV2 and TRBJ2-3; weak D call: TRBD1 (6 bases). CDR3 length: 16 residues. V was pared by 6 bases and J by 2 bases, with 18 bases between. The germline V gene has CDR1 SNHLY and CDR2 FYNNEI. The CDR3 DNA reads TGTGCCAGCAGGTGGGGGACACACATAGACACAGATACGCAGTATTTT. This codes for CASRWGTHIDTDTQYF.

V and J are TRBV5-4 and TRBJ1-2; the match to TRBD1 covers 7 bases. V lost 4 bases to trimming and J lost 4 bases; unmatched junction nucleotides: 10. CDR3 length: 15 residues. Per the germline V gene, CDR1 is SGHNT and CDR2 is YYREEE (reference sequence). The CDR3 here is CASSLTTGSIYGYTF. CDR3 nucleotide sequence: TGTGCCAGCAGCCTCACGACAGGGAGCATCTATGGCTACACCTTC.

The gene calls are TRBV5-1 and TRBJ2-7; D not certain. Deletions cut 0 bases from V and 0 bases from J, with 4 bases between. From germline, CDR1 is SGHRS and CDR2 YFSETQ. This CDR3 region has 13 residues. The CDR3 protein is CASSLDNSYEQYF. DNA of the CDR3: TGCGCCAGCAGCTTGGACAACTCCTACGAGCAGTACTTC. The variable domain in full, with the rest retrieved from reference TRBV5-1 and TRBJ2-7, is KAGVTQTPRYLIKTRGQQVTLSCSPISGHRSVSWYQQTPGQGLQFLFEYFSETQRNKGNFPGRFSGRQFSNSRSEMNVSTLELGDSALYLCASSLDNSYEQYFGPGTRLTVT.

The V call is TRBV7-2, the J call TRBJ1-1; 9 positions match TRBD1. Germline CDR1 is SGHTA and CDR2 is FQGNSA. Trimming took 5 bases from V and 4 from J; bases not matched to a gene: 5. CDR3 length: 14 residues. The CDR3 region has the DNA TGTGCCAGCAGCCTACAGGGGGCAGGCACTGAAGCTTTCTTT. Translating gives CASSLQGAGTEAFF. Complete variable domain (other parts from reference TRBV7-2 and TRBJ1-1): GAGVSQSPSNKVTEKGKDVELRCDPISGHTALYWYRQSLGQGLEFLIYFQGNSAPDKSGLPSDRFSAERTGGSVSTLTIQRTQQEDSAVYLCASSLQGAGTEAFFGQGTRLTVV.

This sequence joins TRBV6-1 and TRBJ2-7; 9 positions match TRBD1. The CDR3 consists of 14 residues. V dropped 4 bases and J dropped 4; count of bases not matched to a gene: 5. CDR1 MNHNS and CDR2 SASEGT come from the germline V gene. The CDR3: CASSAGTGWYEQYF. In nucleotides, the CDR3 is TGTGCCAGCAGTGCCGGGACAGGGTGGTACGAGCAGTACTTC.

For this clone: This CDR3 is also generated by other DNA sequences in the sample. The chain carries TRBV7-6 and TRBJ2-7, with 8 bases matching TRBD1. Looked up from germline, CDR1 is SGHVS and CDR2 is FNYEAQ. V dropped 5 bases and J dropped 7; count of bases not matched to a gene: 13. The CDR3 loop spans 15 amino acids. The CDR3 DNA reads TGTGCCAGCAGCCTAGTTCAGGGGGCGGGTGAAGAGCAGTACTTC. Its protein product is CASSLVQGAGEEQYF. The full variable domain, completed using reference TRBV7-6 and TRBJ2-7, is GAGVSQSPRYKVTKRGQDVALRCDPISGHVSLYWYRQALGQGPEFLTYFNYEAQQDKSGLPNDRFSAERPEGSISTLTIQRTEQRDSAMYRCASSLVQGAGEEQYFGPGTRLTVT.

The genes are TRBV7-9 and TRBJ2-2; a weak D match, TRBD1 (6 bases). Germline CDR1 is SEHNR and CDR2 is FQNEAQ (reference sequence). The CDR3 has 16 amino acids. V lost 4 bases and J lost 3, with 15 bases in between. CDR3 protein: CASSWWGRGDTGELFF. The CDR3 DNA is TGTGCCAGCAGCTGGTGGGGCAGGGGTGACACCGGGGAGCTGTTTTTT.

J is TRBJ2-7 and V is TRBV6-5; 9 bases are a match to TRBD1. This CDR3 comprises 16 residues. The V gene end was trimmed by 2 bases and the J gene end by 6 bases; junction bases not matched to a gene: 11. Germline CDR1 and CDR2: MNHEY and SVGAGI. The CDR3 DNA is TGTGCCAGCAGTTACGTTCGGCCGGGACAGGGAAGCGAGCAGTACTTC. This sequence encodes CASSYVRPGQGSEQYF.

The V gene is TRBV6-5, the J gene TRBJ2-7; 14 positions match TRBD2. The V gene's germline CDR1 is MNHEY and CDR2 SVGAGI. The V segment lost 6 bases and the J segment 3 bases; nucleotides outside the gene matches: 4. The length of the CDR3 is 15 residues. This chain's CDR3 is CASRTGTSGSYEQYF. The CDR3 nucleotides are TGTGCCAGCAGAACCGGGACTAGCGGGAGCTACGAGCAGTACTTC.

The V and J genes are TRBV5-1 and TRBJ2-7, with D tentatively TRBD2 (5 bases). V was shortened by 0 bases and J by 6 bases, with 19 bases between the two germline ends. The CDR3 consists of 16 residues. The germline V gene encodes CDR1 SGHRS and CDR2 YFSETQ. The CDR3 DNA reads as TGCGCCAGCAGCTTGGCCTCCCCCAGGTCAAGCGGCGAGCAGTACTTC. This codes for CASSLASPRSSGEQYF.

This sequence joins TRBV7-6 and TRBJ2-7; TRBD2 matches 10 bases. The CDR3 loop spans 14 amino acids. CDR1 SGHVS and CDR2 FNYEAQ come from the germline V gene. The junction had 3 bases not matched to a gene; V was cut back by 4 bases and J by 3 bases. For the CDR3, the DNA is TGTGCCAGCAGCTCGGGACTAGCGTACTACGAGCAGTACTTC. Protein sequence: CASSSGLAYYEQYF.

This chain uses TRBV5-1 with TRBJ2-1; D is uncertain. CDR1 is SGHRS and CDR2 is YFSETQ in the germline V gene. V shed 4 bases and J shed 8 bases, with 16 bases lying between them. The CDR3 is 14 residues long. The CDR3 DNA reads TGCGCCAGCAGCCGCGAGCCGGGTTCGGATGAGCAGTTCTTC. Translating gives CASSREPGSDEQFF. The entire variable domain, with the rest obtained from reference TRBV5-1 and TRBJ2-1, is as follows: KAGVTQTPRYLIKTRGQQVTLSCSPISGHRSVSWYQQTPGQGLQFLFEYFSETQRNKGNFPGRFSGRQFSNSRSEMNVSTLELGDSALYLCASSREPGSDEQFFGPGTRLTVL.

The rearrangement links TRBV9 to TRBJ1-1; 11 nucleotides match TRBD1. The CDR3 totals 15 residues. Trimming removed 2 bases from V and 8 bases from J; junction bases left unmatched: 8. Germline loops: CDR1 SGDLS, CDR2 YYNGEE. Here the CDR3 reads CASSVYGQGAGEAFF. The CDR3 DNA is TGTGCCAGCAGCGTTTATGGACAGGGGGCAGGCGAAGCTTTCTTT.